The 31 T cell receptor beta chains reported below all come from one sample, sequenced in a study of OX40 agonist ivuxolimab in advanced cancers. Libraries were prepared through the immunoSEQ multiplex PCR assay. The immuneACCESS repertoire file appears here via TCRdb, limited to in-frame rearrangements. These files lack a portion of the clones; in checked studies, under half of the deficit traces to unresolved V genes, and the cause of the others is not known. The sample table holds 30,000 to 45,000 clones, of which about 90% were seen once. Roughly a fifth of the sample comes from the top ten. The sample here was CD4+ or CD8+ T cells sorted from blood, taken in a trial of the OX40 agonist ivuxolimab. These receptors were obtained from an adult with an advanced solid tumor such as melanoma, head and neck, liver or kidney cancer.

This chain joins TRBV27 and TRBJ2-7, with D possibly being TRBD1 (6 bases). CDR1 is MNHEY and CDR2 is SMNVEV in the germline V gene (reference sequence). The CDR3 sequence is 14 residues long. Trimming removed 2 bases from V and 0 bases from J, with 8 bases in between. CDR3 nucleotide sequence: TGTGCCAGCAGTTTACAGGGGAGCTCCTACGAGCAGTACTTC. Residues: CASSLQGSSYEQYF.

The chain joins TRBV12-2 to TRBJ1-4. TRBV12-2 is shown as a pseudogene. The CDR3 is made up of 14 amino acids. CDR3 residues: CASRSGGAEEKLFF. CDR3 coding DNA: TGTGCAAGTCGCTCGGGGGGCGCGGAGGAAAAACTGTTTTTT.

The genes are TRBV27 and TRBJ2-1; 8 bases are shared with TRBD2. This CDR3 contains 14 residues. Losses at the gene ends were 2 bases for V and 4 bases for J; bases not matched to a gene: 1. Germline CDR1 MNHEY, CDR2 SMNVEV (reference sequence). For the CDR3, the DNA is TGTGCCAGCAGTTTACCGGGAGGGTACAATGAGCAGTTCTTC. It translates to CASSLPGGYNEQFF.

This clone is medium-sized. V and J are TRBV27 and TRBJ1-1; TRBD1 might be the D (5 bases). Trimming cost V 3 bases and J 1 base, with 9 bases left between them. CDR1 is MNHEY, CDR2 SMNVEV, per germline (reference sequence). The CDR3 totals 14 residues. The DNA of the CDR3 is TGTGCCAGCAGTTTGGCTCAGGGGAACACTGAAGCTTTCTTT. Its protein is CASSLAQGNTEAFF.

This clone is a singleton in its sample. The chain is built from TRBV27 and TRBJ1-6, with no clear D. The CDR3 consists of 11 residues. Trimming removed 4 bases at V and 9 bases at J, with 4 bases between. Per the germline V gene, CDR1 is MNHEY and CDR2 is SMNVEV (reference sequence). In DNA form, the CDR3 reads TGTGCCAGCAGTTCGGGTTCACCCCTCCACTTT. It specifies CASSSGSPLHF.

This clone was observed once. The chain has TRBV28 and TRBJ2-3, with 11 bases aligning to TRBD2. The CDR3 length is 19 residues. From germline, CDR1 is MDHEN and CDR2 SYDVKM. V trimming: 4 bases; J trimming: 7 bases; junction bases outside the gene matches: 19. As DNA, the CDR3 is TGTGCCAGCAGTTCTCGGTTAGCGGGAGGGGTCCCCGAAGCTTATACGCAGTATTTT. Its translation is CASSSRLAGGVPEAYTQYF.

The chain couples TRBV9 to TRBJ2-1; no definite D call. Germline lookup yields CDR1 SGDLS and CDR2 YYNGEE. The CDR3 is 12 amino acids. The V gene lost 3 bases and the J gene lost 10 bases, with 11 bases spanning the gap. CDR3 loop: CASSAHQSEQFF. DNA of the CDR3: TGTGCCAGCAGCGCCCATCAATCGGAGCAGTTCTTC.

The CDR3 nucleotides read TGTGCCAGCAGTTTAGTGGGGGGAGGCGATGAGCAGTTCTTC. Translation: CASSLVGGGDEQFF. This sequence joins TRBV28 and TRBJ2-1; D perhaps matches TRBD2 (6 bases). Germline values: CDR1 MDHEN, CDR2 SYDVKM. The CDR3 is 14 residues long. Trimming shortened V by 2 bases and J by 8 bases, and 13 bases separated the two germline ends.

This chain connects TRBV2 to TRBJ1-3, with D possibly TRBD1 on 6 matching bases. Between the trimmed V and J ends, which lost 2 bases and 2 bases, there was a span of 13 bases. The CDR3 contains 16 residues. CDR1 is SNHLY and CDR2 is FYNNEI in the germline V gene. The CDR3 DNA follows: TGTGCCAGCAGTGAACCAGACAGGACCACTGGAAACACCATATATTTT. As protein: CASSEPDRTTGNTIYF. The whole variable domain, remainder taken from reference TRBV2 and TRBJ1-3, is EPEVTQTPSHQVTQMGQEVILRCVPISNHLYFYWYRQILGQKVEFLVSFYNNEISEKSEIFDDQFSVERPDGSNFTLKIRSTKLEDSAMYFCASSEPDRTTGNTIYFGEGSWLTVV.

The chain links TRBV5-6 to TRBJ1-2, with a weak D call TRBD1 (6 bases). This CDR3 contains 14 residues. The germline V gene encodes CDR1 SGHDT and CDR2 YYEEEE. Trimming pared 1 base from V and 3 bases from J, leaving 10 bases between. CDR3 DNA sequence: TGTGCCAGCAGCTTGCCCGGGGGCGACTATGGCTACACCTTC. The encoded protein is CASSLPGGDYGYTF. The variable domain in full, completed from reference TRBV5-6 and TRBJ1-2, reads DAGVTQSPTHLIKTRGQQVTLRCSPKSGHDTVSWYQQALGQGPQFIFQYYEEEERQRGNFPDRFSGHQFPNYSSELNVNALLLGDSALYLCASSLPGGDYGYTFGSGTRLTVV.

The V gene is TRBV30, the J gene TRBJ2-6, with unresolved D. Germline V gene data show CDR1 as GTSNPN and CDR2 as SVGIG (reference sequence). V lost 3 bases to trimming and J lost 3 bases, with 12 bases between them. The CDR3 length is 15 residues. The CDR3 sequence: CAWRAPLSGANVLTF. The CDR3 nucleotides are TGTGCCTGGAGAGCCCCTTTGAGTGGGGCCAACGTCCTGACTTTC. Variable domain in full (rest from reference TRBV30 and TRBJ2-6): SQTIHQWPATLVQPVGSPLSLECTVEGTSNPNLYWYRQAAGRGLQLLFYSVGIGQISSEVPQNLSASRPQDRQFILSSKKLLLSDSGFYLCAWRAPLSGANVLTFGAGSRLTVL.

The chain has TRBV5-5 and TRBJ2-7, with 8 positions matching TRBD1. V lost 0 bases, J lost 3 bases, and 2 bases stayed unmatched. Germline V gene sequence: CDR1 SGHKS, CDR2 YYEKEE (reference sequence). CDR3 size: 14 residues. CDR3 DNA sequence: TGTGCCAGCAGCTTGGCGACAGGGGACTACGAGCAGTACTTC. Its protein is CASSLATGDYEQYF. Full variable domain (missing parts from reference TRBV5-5 and TRBJ2-7): DAGVTQSPTHLIKTRGQQVTLRCSPISGHKSVSWYQQVLGQGPQFIFQYYEKEERGRGNFPDRFSARQFPNYSSELNVNALLLGDSALYLCASSLATGDYEQYFGPGTRLTVT.

This sequence joins TRBV7-6 and TRBJ2-5; D call uncertain. The CDR3 runs 13 residues. Deletions cut 2 bases from V and 5 bases from J, with 9 bases between. Germline CDR1 reads SGHVS; CDR2 reads FNYEAQ. Here the CDR3 DNA reads TGTGCCAGCAGCTTACGTCTCGAGGAGACCCAGTACTTC. Encoded protein: CASSLRLEETQYF.

This clone appeared a single time. This chain links TRBV21-1 with TRBJ2-7; TRBD2, as called in the table, went unchecked against the DNA. TRBV21-1 is a listed pseudogene. The CDR3 has 14 amino acids. CDR3: CASSTSGSAYEQYF. The CDR3 coding sequence is TGTGCCAGCAGCACGTCGGGGTCCGCCTACGAGCAGTACTTC.

The chain employs TRBV5-1 and TRBJ1-1; D call uncertain. Trimming left V 6 bases short and J 0 bases short, with 12 bases between. The CDR3 loop spans 14 amino acids. The germline gives CDR1 SGHRS, CDR2 YFSETQ. DNA for the CDR3: TGCGCCAGCATGCTTGGACGGATGAACACTGAAGCTTTCTTT. This encodes CASMLGRMNTEAFF.

This chain uses TRBV4-1 with TRBJ2-7; 12 bases map to TRBD2. This CDR3 region has 17 residues. With 3 bases clipped from V and 0 bases from J, the junction kept 6 bases outside the gene matches. Germline lookup yields CDR1 MGHRA and CDR2 YSYEKL. This chain's CDR3 is CASSQWLAGGSSYEQYF. In DNA form, the CDR3 reads TGCGCCAGCAGCCAGTGGCTAGCGGGAGGGAGCTCCTACGAGCAGTACTTC.

This chain links TRBV19 with TRBJ1-1; D is possibly TRBD1 (5 bases). Germline V gene sequence: CDR1 LNHDA, CDR2 SQIVND (reference sequence). V was cut by 8 bases and J by 3 bases, with 28 bases left in between. CDR3 length: 18 residues. The chain's CDR3 is CASRPRLKGAIFDTEAFF. DNA for the CDR3: TGTGCCAGTCGTCCCCGTCTTAAAGGGGCGATTTTTGACACTGAAGCTTTCTTT. Together with reference TRBV19 and TRBJ1-1, the CDR3 gives the full variable domain: DGGITQSPKYLFRKEGQNVTLSCEQNLNHDAMYWYRQDPGQGLRLIYYSQIVNDFQKGDIAEGYSVSREKKESFPLTVTSAQKNPTAFYLCASRPRLKGAIFDTEAFFGQGTRLTVV.

The gene calls are TRBV29-1 and TRBJ1-2; a possible D gene is TRBD1 (6 bases). Germline CDR1 and CDR2: SQVTM and ANQGSEA. The CDR3 runs 11 residues. V lost 6 bases and J lost 6, with 11 bases in between. This chain's CDR3 is CSVSGADGYTF. The CDR3 nucleotides are TGCAGCGTCTCGGGGGCGGATGGCTACACCTTC.

The V call is TRBV6-1, the J call TRBJ1-6; D is undetermined. The length of the CDR3 is 10 residues. The germline V gene encodes CDR1 MNHNS and CDR2 SASEGT. Trimming removed 3 bases at V and 14 bases at J, with 5 bases between. The CDR3 spells CASSDGALHF. CDR3 DNA sequence: TGTGCCAGCAGTGATGGGGCCCTCCACTTT.

This sequence joins TRBV7-3 and TRBJ2-3; D call uncertain. CDR3 length: 13 amino acids. Germline V gene lookup returns CDR1 SGHTA and CDR2 FQGTGA. With 2 bases removed from V and 2 bases from J, the gap between germline ends came to 5 bases. CDR3 DNA: TGTGCCAGCAGCTTAGAGGACACAGATACGCAGTATTTT. It specifies CASSLEDTDTQYF.

The CDR3 region is CASSASLGRNTEAFF. The CDR3 DNA reads TGTGCCAGCAGTGCTAGCTTGGGGCGGAACACTGAAGCTTTCTTT. The chain uses TRBV6-1 and TRBJ1-1; perhaps TRBD1 as D (5 bases). CDR3 size: 15 residues. Deletions cut 4 bases from V and 1 base from J, with 13 bases between. Germline V lookup: CDR1 MNHNS, CDR2 SASEGT.

This chain links TRBV7-9 with TRBJ1-1; tentative D call: TRBD1 (6 bases). Germline V gene sequence: CDR1 SEHNR, CDR2 FQNEAQ (reference sequence). The CDR3 totals 15 residues. V lost 1 base to trimming and J lost 3 bases, with 12 bases between them. CDR3 sequence: CASSLVGGADTEAFF. The DNA of the CDR3 is TGTGCCAGCAGCTTAGTTGGGGGCGCGGACACTGAAGCTTTCTTT.

The chain employs TRBV14 and TRBJ2-7; 9 nucleotides line up with TRBD1. The CDR3 consists of 15 residues. Germline-derived CDR1 and CDR2 are SGHDN and FVKESK. V gave up 3 bases and J gave up 5 bases; unmatched junction bases: 8. The CDR3 bases are TGTGCCAGCAGCCACCTCGGGACAGGGTTCCACGAGCAGTACTTC. Translated: CASSHLGTGFHEQYF.

This chain joins TRBV5-6 and TRBJ2-1, with D possibly being TRBD1 (6 bases). Trimming cost V 4 bases and J 10 bases, with 6 bases left between them. The CDR3 is 10 residues long. Germline V gives CDR1 SGHDT, CDR2 YYEEEE. This chain's CDR3 is CASSGTEQFF. The CDR3 DNA sequence: TGTGCCAGCAGCGGGACAGAGCAGTTCTTC.

J is TRBJ2-7 and V is TRBV4-1, with D possibly called TRBD1 or TRBD2 (5 bases each). The CDR3 consists of 16 residues. Germline CDR1 MGHRA, CDR2 YSYEKL. Between the trimmed V and J ends, which lost 1 base and 6 bases, there was a span of 19 bases. CDR3 residues: CASSQGGGGIGLEQYF. The CDR3 DNA reads TGCGCCAGCAGCCAAGGGGGCGGAGGAATAGGGCTCGAGCAGTACTTC.

The rearrangement uses TRBV4-1 and TRBJ2-4, with D possibly being TRBD1 or TRBD2 (5 bases each). Per germline, CDR1 MGHRA and CDR2 YSYEKL. Between the trimmed V and J ends, which lost 5 bases and 0 bases, there was a span of 14 bases. The CDR3 spans 16 residues. The CDR3 loop reads CASSSPGGLAKNIQYF. The CDR3 region has the DNA TGCGCCAGCAGCTCTCCTGGGGGTTTAGCCAAAAACATTCAGTACTTC.

This chain connects TRBV5-4 to TRBJ2-1, with TRBD2 identical over 9 bases. This CDR3 comprises 16 residues. CDR1 is SGHNT, CDR2 YYREEE, per germline (reference sequence). Losses at the gene ends were 0 bases for V and 5 bases for J; bases not matched to a gene: 6. CDR3 in DNA: TGTGCCAGCAGCTTGGGACTAGCGGAGGGGAACAATGAGCAGTTCTTC. Translated, it gives CASSLGLAEGNNEQFF.

This chain joins TRBV5-1 and TRBJ2-3; D is perhaps TRBD2 (5 bases). This CDR3 is built from 14 residues. Germline V gene sequence: CDR1 SGHRS, CDR2 YFSETQ. The V gene lost 4 bases and the J gene lost 2 bases, with 11 bases spanning the gap. The CDR3 sequence is CASSGSGSTDTQYF. The DNA for the CDR3 is TGCGCCAGCAGCGGAAGCGGTTCCACAGATACGCAGTATTTT.

The chain links TRBV4-1 to TRBJ2-7, with D maybe TRBD2 (5 bases). Between the trimmed V and J ends, which lost 4 bases and 5 bases, there was a span of 15 bases. Looked up from germline, CDR1 is MGHRA and CDR2 is YSYEKL. This CDR3 contains 14 residues. The CDR3 is CASSPSRGKDEQYF. The CDR3 DNA follows: TGCGCCAGCAGCCCCTCGAGAGGGAAGGACGAGCAGTACTTC.

The genes are TRBV16 and TRBJ1-5; tentatively, D is TRBD1 (5 bases). The CDR3 totals 17 residues. Trimming left V 1 base short and J 5 bases short, with 18 bases between. Germline V gene data show CDR1 as KGHSY and CDR2 as FQNENV. The CDR3 region has the DNA TGTGCCAGCAGCCAATTGGGAGGCGGGACTCAGGATCAGCCCCAGCATTTT. It yields the protein CASSQLGGGTQDQPQHF.

This sequence joins TRBV6-1 and TRBJ2-1, with 9 bases fitting TRBD2. V lost 1 base and J lost 7; bases outside the gene matches: 14. This CDR3 spans 18 amino acids. Germline lookup yields CDR1 MNHNS and CDR2 SASEGT. The CDR3 here is CASSEVRSGSHRTNEQFF. The CDR3 coding sequence is TGTGCCAGCAGTGAAGTTCGTAGCGGGAGTCATAGAACGAATGAGCAGTTCTTC.